These 10 T cell receptor beta chains were all obtained from the same sample, sequenced in a study of regulatory T cells in long-lasting Graves disease (dated by TCRdb to about 2021). The method behind the library was multiplex PCR. TCRdb names Illumina HiSeq 4000 as the instrument used. TCR beta libraries were built with iRepertoire HTBI primers and Arm-PCR amplification of CDR3 regions. TCRdb applied fastp at Q25 and MiXCR to the public reads, then kept only in-frame beta chains. Identical CDR3 protein sequences are pooled into one entry, listed with their most common genes and DNA. The sample includes 500,000 to 700,000 distinct CDR3 sequences, with roughly 16% observed a single time. More than 15% of the sample is taken by the ten largest. According to the study, the label for this sample's time point signals: newly diagnosed GD, antithyroid drugs for less than 3 months. For both TCR sequencing and RNA sequencing, RNA was extracted from PBMCs using TRIzol.

This sample was also put to use in a study of T cells in Graves' hyperthyroidism and ophthalmopathy.

Here the sequenced sample was peripheral blood mononuclear cells (PBMCs), taken at new diagnosis, from a patient treated with antithyroid drugs. Every receptor here comes from a woman aged 25 to 39 with Graves disease. Donor details come from another sample of the same person, matched by shared clones.

This clonotype was observed at least ten times. V and J are TRBV28 and TRBJ1-5, with 8 bases lining up with TRBD1. The CDR3 spans 18 residues. Germline trimming cut 3 bases from V and 1 base from J; bases unmatched to any gene: 11. Germline V gives CDR1 MDHEN, CDR2 SYDVKM. CDR3 in amino acids: CASSFGSGGAGSNQPQHF. The CDR3 DNA is TGTGCCAGCAGTTTCGGATCAGGGGGCGCTGGGAGCAATCAGCCCCAGCATTTT.

This clonotype was counted ten times or more. This rearrangement joins TRBV11-1 to TRBJ1-1; no definite D call. Deletions cut 3 bases from V and 0 bases from J, with 11 bases between. The CDR3 totals 15 residues. Per germline, CDR1 SGHAT and CDR2 FQDESV (reference sequence). The CDR3 DNA sequence: TGTGCCAGCAGCTTGGGCCCGAACCTGAACACTGAAGCTTTCTTT. Translation gives CASSLGPNLNTEAFF.

This clonotype was counted a few times. The J gene is TRBJ2-7, the V gene TRBV30; TRBD2 aligns across 7 bases. Per the germline V gene, CDR1 is GTSNPN and CDR2 is SVGIG (reference sequence). The CDR3 contains 16 residues. J gave up 2 bases and V 2 bases, and 12 bases lay outside the gene matches. The CDR3 coding sequence is TGTGCCTGGAGTAGACCGCAGACTAGCTTCCCCTACGAGCAGTACTTC. It codes for CAWSRPQTSFPYEQYF.

In this sample, this clonotype turned up many times. The rearrangement uses TRBV14 and TRBJ2-5; possibly TRBD1 for D (5 bases). The ends were cut back, 2 bases at V and 6 bases at J, with 7 bases in the middle. CDR1 and CDR2 from the germline V gene are SGHDN and FVKESK. The length of the CDR3 is 12 residues. The CDR3 loop is CASSQRGQTQYF. The CDR3 DNA follows: TGTGCCAGCAGCCAAAGGGGTCAGACCCAGTACTTC.

This clonotype was seen a few times. V usage is TRBV27 and J usage is TRBJ1-2; 7 bases fit TRBD1. The CDR3 length is 16 residues. Germline V gene sequence: CDR1 MNHEY, CDR2 SMNVEV (reference sequence). Germline trimming cut 6 bases from V and 3 bases from J; bases unmatched to any gene: 13. CDR3 region: CASRPKMTGNDYGYTF. The CDR3 coding sequence is TGTGCCAGCAGACCAAAAATGACAGGGAACGACTATGGCTACACCTTC.

This clonotype was observed many times. The rearrangement uses TRBV7-8 and TRBJ1-1, with 9 bases fitting TRBD1. CDR1 and CDR2 (germline): SGHVS, FQNEAQ. The V gene end was trimmed by 6 bases and the J gene end by 2 bases; junction bases not matched to a gene: 4. This CDR3 contains 14 residues. This chain's CDR3 is CASRVQGANTEAFF. The CDR3 bases are TGTGCCAGCAGGGTACAGGGGGCCAACACTGAAGCTTTCTTT. Based on the CDR3 plus reference TRBV7-8 and TRBJ1-1, the full variable domain is GAGVSQSPRYKVAKRGQDVALRCDPISGHVSLFWYQQALGQGPEFLTYFQNEAQLDKSGLPSDRFFAERPEGSVSTLKIQRTQQEDSAVYLCASRVQGANTEAFFGQGTRLTVV.

This clonotype has ten or more counts. The genes are TRBV27 and TRBJ1-4, with D possibly being TRBD1 (5 bases). The CDR3 contains 16 residues. CDR1 MNHEY and CDR2 SMNVEV come from the germline V gene (reference sequence). The V and J ends lost 0 bases and 8 bases respectively, with 16 bases between them. CDR3 DNA: TGTGCCAGCAGTTTATCGTCTCACACAGGAGGGGAAAAACTGTTTTTT. Its protein product is CASSLSSHTGGEKLFF.

This clonotype was detected many times. The gene calls are TRBV6-2 or TRBV6-3 and TRBJ1-5; no reliable D call. Germline CDR1 and CDR2: MNHEY and SVGEGT. There are 14 residues in the CDR3. The V end was cut by 4 bases, the J end by 4 bases, with 11 bases between. CDR3 nucleotides: TGTGCCAGCAGTTCACACAGCTCTAATCAGCCCCAGCATTTT. Its protein is CASSSHSSNQPQHF.

In its sample, this clonotype was seen a few times. This likely came from a read error, as a far larger clone is one base away. The chain combines TRBV7-2 with TRBJ2-1; no clear D. CDR3 length: 11 amino acids. Germline CDR1 is SGHTA and CDR2 is FQGNSA. CDR3 nucleotide sequence: TGTGCCAGCAGCTCCTACTATGAGCAGTTCTTC. Encoded protein: CASSSYYEQFF.

This clonotype has a count of ten or more. The CDR3 sequence is CASSRAGNQPQHF. The CDR3 region has the DNA TGTGCCAGCAGCCGCGCGGGCAATCAGCCCCAGCATTTT. The chain carries TRBV3-1 and TRBJ1-5, with D unclear. Trimming stripped 4 bases from V and 2 bases from J, with 6 bases between. The CDR3 runs 13 residues. From germline, CDR1 is LGHDT and CDR2 YNNKEL (reference sequence).